Listed below are T cell receptor beta chains from one sample, sequenced in a study of T-cell memory formation after mild COVID-19. TCRdb passed the 5' RACE reads through MiXCR, listing each CDR3 protein once. The profile covers around 340,000 distinct CDR3 sequences, with around an eighth appearing a single time and approximately 20% taken by the ten largest. Source material: PBMCs or a T cell subset sorted from them (not recorded which). These receptors came from a man between 18 and 35 years old who had mild COVID-19 (a few samples of this study predate the infection). Cell type and time point are not known. Each CDR3 is given with its conserved first and last residue. The order of the fields is CDR3 length, clone size, V gene, D gene, J gene, CDR3 protein, CDR3 DNA. The D gene is left open where the match is weak. Not all rows give a size; the values are once, few, many and, for expanded clones, a class.

13,few,TRBV6-5,.,TRBJ1-1,CASKWEMNTEAFF,TGTGCCAGCAAGTGGGAAATGAACACTGAAGCTTTCTTT
12,.,TRBV7-9,.,TRBJ1-1,CASSQRGRRAFF,TGTGCCAGCAGCCAAAGGGGCAGAAGGGCTTTCTTT
15,few,TRBV7-6,TRBD2,TRBJ2-1,CASSVDPAGINEQFF,TGTGCCAGCAGCGTAGACCCAGCGGGGATCAATGAGCAGTTCTTC
16,.,TRBV25-1,TRBD2,TRBJ2-7,CASSESGGLLSYEQYF,TGTGCCAGCAGTGAAAGCGGGGGGCTTTTGTCCTACGAGCAGTACTTC
13,many,TRBV11-2,.,TRBJ1-1,CASSLQTNTEAFF,TGTGCCAGCAGCTTACAGACGAACACTGAAGCTTTCTTT
14,.,TRBV29-1,.,TRBJ2-5,CSVEFGTGQETQYF,TGCAGCGTTGAATTCGGAACAGGGCAAGAGACCCAGTACTTC
16,.,TRBV19,.,TRBJ1-5,CASSIGRGLAPQPQHF,TGTGCCAGTAGTATAGGGCGGGGTTTAGCTCCTCAGCCCCAGCATTTT
13,.,TRBV12-3/TRBV12-4,.,TRBJ2-6,CASSPLRANVLTF,TGTGCCAGCAGCCCCTTAAGGGCCAACGTCCTGACTTTC
15,.,TRBV9,.,TRBJ2-1,CASSVAGDFYNEQFF,TGTGCCAGCAGCGTAGCCGGGGATTTCTACAATGAGCAGTTCTTC
10,.,TRBV20-1,.,TRBJ2-1,CSARSPYGVF,TGCAGTGCTAGAAGCCCCTACGGGGTCTTC
14,few,TRBV5-4,TRBD1,TRBJ2-7,CASSYPGQTYEQYF,TGTGCCAGCAGCTACCCGGGACAGACTTACGAGCAGTACTTC
14,.,TRBV21-1,.,TRBJ2-1,CASWDGCSYNEQFF,TGTGCCAGCTGGGACGGTTGTTCCTACAATGAGCAGTTCTTC
14,few,TRBV12-3/TRBV12-4,.,TRBJ2-3,CASTLGPGADTQYF,TGTGCCAGCACCCTGGGCCCCGGGGCAGATACGCAGTATTTT
15,.,TRBV3-1,.,TRBJ2-7,CASSQGWGIPYEQYF,TGTGCCAGCAGCCAAGGCTGGGGAATCCCCTACGAGCAGTACTTC
15,few,TRBV3-1,TRBD2,TRBJ2-3,CASSRRLAQADTQYF,TGTGCCAGCAGCCGACGACTAGCTCAGGCAGATACGCAGTATTTT
16,.,TRBV7-9,TRBD2,TRBJ2-2,CASSNPGLAGTGELFF,TGTGCCAGCAGCAATCCCGGACTAGCGGGCACCGGGGAGCTGTTTTTT
13,few,TRBV4-1,.,TRBJ1-2,CASSQVREGGYTF,TGCGCCAGCAGCCAAGTTCGGGAGGGCGGCTACACCTTC
13,.,TRBV29-1,.,TRBJ2-2,CSARTALTGELFF,TGCAGCGCCCGGACAGCCTTAACCGGGGAGCTGTTTTTT
15,.,TRBV7-8,TRBD1,TRBJ2-5,CASSFTGVTRETQYF,TGTGCCAGCAGCTTTACAGGGGTTACCAGAGAGACCCAGTACTTC
13,few,TRBV6-1,.,TRBJ2-5,CASSVGRRETQYF,TGTGCCAGCAGTGTTGGGAGGAGAGAGACCCAGTACTTC
13,.,TRBV6-6,TRBD1,TRBJ2-7,CASTQTGGNEQYF,TGTGCCAGCACCCAGACAGGGGGCAACGAGCAGTACTTC
15,many,TRBV12-3/TRBV12-4,TRBD2,TRBJ2-1,CASLDLAGGYNEQFF,TGTGCCAGCTTAGACCTAGCGGGGGGTTACAATGAGCAGTTCTTC
15,.,TRBV18,TRBD1,TRBJ2-1,CASSPTGQGGYEQFF,TGTGCCAGCTCACCAACGGGACAGGGGGGCTATGAGCAGTTCTTC
16,.,TRBV7-9,TRBD1,TRBJ1-2,CASSFHGQEANYGYTF,TGTGCCAGCAGCTTCCACGGACAGGAAGCTAACTATGGCTACACCTTC
13,.,TRBV12-3/TRBV12-4,TRBD1,TRBJ1-1,CASRQGAYTEAFF,TGTGCCAGCAGACAGGGGGCTTACACTGAAGCTTTCTTT
14,few,TRBV2,TRBD1,TRBJ2-2,CASSDVQGVSALFF,TGTGCCAGCAGTGACGTCCAGGGGGTATCAGCGCTGTTTTTT
13,.,TRBV5-1,.,TRBJ2-7,CASSLSAQAEQYF,TGCGCCAGCAGCTTGTCAGCGCAGGCCGAGCAGTACTTC
16,.,TRBV5-6,TRBD1,TRBJ2-5,CASSVNPGQGFETQYF,TGTGCCAGCAGCGTGAATCCGGGACAGGGCTTTGAGACCCAGTACTTC
15,few,TRBV2,.,TRBJ2-4,CASSEMGDPSNIQYF,TGTGCCAGCAGTGAAATGGGGGATCCCTCAAACATTCAGTACTTC
13,few,TRBV4-1,.,TRBJ2-1,CASSPRLHEEQFF,TGCGCCAGCAGCCCGAGACTCCACGAGGAGCAGTTCTTC
14,.,TRBV7-6,.,TRBJ2-7,CASSPGAASTEQYF,TGTGCCAGCAGCCCGGGCGCGGCTAGCACCGAGCAGTACTTC
16,few,TRBV7-2,.,TRBJ1-2,CASSLESLRGGGGYTF,TGTGCCAGCAGCTTAGAATCACTCCGGGGGGGTGGCGGCTACACCTTC
14,few,TRBV6-2/TRBV6-3,.,TRBJ2-1,CASSYVVGEGEQFF,TGTGCCAGCAGTTATGTAGTTGGGGAAGGTGAGCAGTTCTTC
15,.,TRBV19,.,TRBJ2-1,CASSFRGAGFNEQFF,TGTGCCAGTAGCTTCCGGGGGGCAGGGTTCAATGAGCAGTTCTTC
12,many,TRBV11-2,.,TRBJ2-3,CASSPLADTQYF,TGTGCCAGCAGCCCTCTTGCAGATACGCAGTATTTT
13,many,TRBV15,.,TRBJ2-7,CATSSRRSYEQYF,TGTGCCACCAGCTCAAGGAGGTCCTACGAGCAGTACTTC
13,.,TRBV7-2,.,TRBJ1-4,CASSGNRNEKLFF,TGTGCCAGCAGCGGTAACCGTAATGAAAAACTGTTTTTT